The clone carrying this T cell receptor (beta chain) was detected only a few times. J lost 8 bases, V lost 4 bases, and 10 bases had no gene match. The CDR3 loop spans 14 amino acids. Per the germline V gene, CDR1 is SGDLS and CDR2 is YYNGEE. These data belong to a study of blood T cell repertoires in COVID-19. The wider study: From T cells, B-cell-depleted T cells, or PBMCs came the material, which was cDNA or gDNA.

Measured with immunoSEQ multiplex PCR; TCRdb has only the in-frame clones, and not every one. The profile shows about 160,000 clones, around 85% of them singletons. V is TRBV9 and J is TRBJ1-2, with TRBD1 matching 8 bases. Sequencing used peripheral blood. The receptor was derived from a human donor with acute or convalescent COVID-19. The donor label of this sample is uncertain. The CDR3 loop reads CASSPPPGGLGYTF. The CDR3 DNA reads TGTGCCAGCAGCCCGCCCCCAGGGGGCTTGGGCTACACCTTC. The whole variable domain, filled in from reference TRBV9 and TRBJ1-2, reads DSGVTQTPKHLITATGQRVTLRCSPRSGDLSVYWYQQSLDQGLQFLIQYYNGEERAKGNILERFSAQQFPDLHSELNLSSLELGDSALYFCASSPPPGGLGYTFGSGTRLTVV.